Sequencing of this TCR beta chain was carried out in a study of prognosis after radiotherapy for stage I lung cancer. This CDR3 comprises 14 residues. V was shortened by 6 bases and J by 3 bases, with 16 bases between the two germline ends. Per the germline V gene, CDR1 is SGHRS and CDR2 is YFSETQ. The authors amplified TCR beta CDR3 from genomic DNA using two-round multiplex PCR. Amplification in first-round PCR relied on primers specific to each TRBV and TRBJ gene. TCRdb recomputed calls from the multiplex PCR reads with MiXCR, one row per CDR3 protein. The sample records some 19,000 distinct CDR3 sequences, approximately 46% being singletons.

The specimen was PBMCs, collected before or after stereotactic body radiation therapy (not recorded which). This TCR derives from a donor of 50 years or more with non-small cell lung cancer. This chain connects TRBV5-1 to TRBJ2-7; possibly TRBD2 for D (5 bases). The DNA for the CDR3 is TGCGCCAGCACCCTGGGTCCGGGAAACTACGAGCAGTACTTC. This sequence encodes CASTLGPGNYEQYF.